This entry is about one T cell receptor (beta chain). What it binds is not known. The primer mix had 60 Vbeta and 13 Jbeta primers. Produced via immunoSEQ multiplex PCR; TCRdb's table is partial and in-frame only. The sample records fewer than 150,000 clones, about 78% being singletons. Trimming stripped 0 bases from V and 0 bases from J, with 9 bases between. The germline CDR1 and CDR2 sequences are SGHTS and YDEGEE. The CDR3 consists of 15 residues. The sample comes from a study of cytomegalovirus exposure and HLA in healthy donors. General study findings and limits: Differences between HLA loci emerged in a later analysis of TCR association rates, with DRB1 most and HLA-C fewest.

Sequencing was carried out using PBMCs. This sequence originates from a male donor in good health and CMV-seronegative. The chain joins TRBV5-8 to TRBJ2-5; D possibly corresponds to TRBD1 (5 bases). The CDR3 spells CASSLEGLYQETQYF. CDR3 in DNA: TGTGCCAGCAGCTTGGAGGGGTTGTACCAAGAGACCCAGTACTTC.